The entry below gives a single TCR beta chain sequence along with its context. A multiplex PCR was run with 60 Vbeta primers and 13 Jbeta primers. The assay was immunoSEQ multiplex PCR, and TCRdb's table has in-frame clones only and misses some. The data show under 150,000 clones, about three quarters seen once. Germline trimming cut 0 bases from V and 8 bases from J; bases unmatched to any gene: 8. The CDR3 has 15 amino acids. Germline lookup yields CDR1 SGHNT and CDR2 YYREEE (reference sequence). The record originates from a study of cytomegalovirus exposure and HLA in healthy donors. The clonotype originates from a woman aged 25-40 years in good health and CMV-seropositive. Sequenced input: PBMCs. The rearrangement uses TRBV5-4 and TRBJ1-2; 9 nucleotides match TRBD1. CDR3: CASSLGGQGGYGYTF. In DNA form, the CDR3 reads TGTGCCAGCAGCTTGGGGGGACAGGGAGGTTACGGCTACACCTTC.